These 5 T cell receptor beta chains originate from one sample sequenced in a study of human T cells and chemical hapten exposure. Time point of the sample: pre-sensitization, week 0. Regarding treatment: therapeutic diphenylcyclopropenone sensitization with weekly scalp DPC. TCRdb re-called the RACE reads with MiXCR, one entry per CDR3 protein. The data hold 35,000 to 40,000 distinct CDR3 sequences, with 8% to 11% observed a single time. Material: whole blood, obtained in connection with sensitization to the hapten diphenylcyclopropenone (DPC). These receptors were collected from a man aged 25-40 years with alopecia areata. Some clones in this sample may be carry-over from other donors' samples.

In this sample, this clonotype is medium-sized (0.01 to 0.1%). V and J are TRBV11-3 and TRBJ2-1; TRBD2 aligns across 7 bases. The CDR3 has 13 residues. The germline gives CDR1 SGHNT, CDR2 YENEEA. V shed 8 bases, J shed 3 bases, and the junction held 4 bases outside the gene matches. Here the CDR3 reads CASGLEDYNEQFF. In nucleotides, the CDR3 is TGTGCCAGCGGACTAGAAGACTACAATGAGCAGTTCTTC.

This clonotype turned up a few times. The V and J genes are TRBV6-2 or TRBV6-3 and TRBJ2-1; D might be TRBD2 (6 bases). Germline V CDR1 and CDR2: MNHEY, SVGEGT. Trimming took 6 bases from V and 2 from J, leaving 14 bases between them. There are 15 residues in the CDR3. CDR3 DNA sequence: TGTGCCAGCAGGGAGGCGGGACTGACCTACAATGAGCAGTTCTTC. Protein product: CASREAGLTYNEQFF.

The J gene is TRBJ1-1, the V gene TRBV20-1; no definite D call. This CDR3 is built from 10 residues. V was trimmed by 4 bases and J by 4 bases, leaving 4 bases between them. CDR1 DFQATT and CDR2 SNEGSKA come from the germline V gene (reference sequence). The CDR3: CSATLTEAFF. CDR3 in DNA: TGCAGTGCTACCCTCACTGAAGCTTTCTTT.

This chain uses TRBV29-1 with TRBJ2-5; D call uncertain. Between the trimmed V and J ends, which lost 4 bases and 4 bases, there was a span of 10 bases. The CDR3 spans 12 residues. CDR1 and CDR2 (germline): SQVTM, ANQGSEA. The CDR3 loop reads CSVAWGPETQYF. The CDR3 DNA follows: TGCAGCGTTGCCTGGGGTCCAGAGACCCAGTACTTC.

This clonotype showed up just a few times. This chain links TRBV29-1 with TRBJ2-1; 10 bases line up with TRBD1. This CDR3 is built from 12 residues. CDR1 and CDR2 (germline): SQVTM, ANQGSEA. Trimming removed 4 bases from V and 12 bases from J; junction bases left unmatched: 6. The CDR3 sequence is CSVGTGDRGQFF. The CDR3 DNA is TGCAGCGTTGGGACAGGGGACAGGGGGCAGTTCTTC.